These 2 T cell receptor beta chains were sequenced from one sample in a study of blood T cell repertoires in COVID-19. TCRdb's copy holds only in-frame clones and misses some; the assay was immunoSEQ multiplex PCR. The sample shows approximately 200,000 clones, about 80% of them seen only once. Sequenced material: PBMCs or T cells enriched from blood (not recorded which). These receptors came from a woman between 40 and 50 years old with acute COVID-19.

The chain recombines TRBV27 with TRBJ1-5; D might be TRBD1 (6 bases). V was cut by 6 bases and J by 1 base, with 10 bases left in between. Germline assignment: CDR1 MNHEY and CDR2 SMNVEV (reference sequence). CDR3 size: 14 residues. DNA for the CDR3: TGTGCCAGCAGCGTACAGGGAAGCAATCAGCCCCAGCATTTT. Residues: CASSVQGSNQPQHF.

The chain has TRBV7-6 and TRBJ2-1, with D perhaps matching TRBD1 (6 bases). V was cut by 3 bases and J by 3 bases, with 18 bases left in between. This CDR3 is built from 17 residues. The germline CDR1 and CDR2 sequences are SGHVS and FNYEAQ. CDR3 DNA: TGTGCCAGCAGCTTCTATTGGGTGGGGGCACACTACAATGAGCAGTTCTTC. Protein product: CASSFYWVGAHYNEQFF. Based on the CDR3 plus reference TRBV7-6 and TRBJ2-1, the full variable domain is GAGVSQSPRYKVTKRGQDVALRCDPISGHVSLYWYRQALGQGPEFLTYFNYEAQQDKSGLPNDRFSAERPEGSISTLTIQRTEQRDSAMYRCASSFYWVGAHYNEQFFGPGTRLTVL.